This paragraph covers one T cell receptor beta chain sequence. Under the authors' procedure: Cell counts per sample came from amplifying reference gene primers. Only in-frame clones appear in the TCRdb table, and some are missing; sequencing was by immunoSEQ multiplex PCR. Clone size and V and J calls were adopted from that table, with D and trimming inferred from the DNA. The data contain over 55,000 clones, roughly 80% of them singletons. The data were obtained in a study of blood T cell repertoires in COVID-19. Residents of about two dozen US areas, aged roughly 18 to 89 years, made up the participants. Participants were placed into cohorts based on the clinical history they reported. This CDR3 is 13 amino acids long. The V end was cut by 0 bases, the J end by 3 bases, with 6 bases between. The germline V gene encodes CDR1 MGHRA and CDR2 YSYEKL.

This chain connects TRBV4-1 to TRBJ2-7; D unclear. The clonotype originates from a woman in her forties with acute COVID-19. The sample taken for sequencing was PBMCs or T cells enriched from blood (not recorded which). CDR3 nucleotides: TGCGCCAGCAGCCAAGATTCCTACTACGAGCAGTACTTC. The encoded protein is CASSQDSYYEQYF.